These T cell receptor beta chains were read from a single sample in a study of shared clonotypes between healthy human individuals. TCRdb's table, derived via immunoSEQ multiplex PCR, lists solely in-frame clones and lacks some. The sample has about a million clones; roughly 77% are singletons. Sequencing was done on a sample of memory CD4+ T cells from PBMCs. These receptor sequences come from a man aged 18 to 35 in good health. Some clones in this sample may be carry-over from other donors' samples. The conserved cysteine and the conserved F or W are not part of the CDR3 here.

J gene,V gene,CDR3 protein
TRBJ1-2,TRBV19,ASQQGRNYGYT
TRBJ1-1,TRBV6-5,ASSYNAETEAF
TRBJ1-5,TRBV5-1,ASSPGNSRDQPQH
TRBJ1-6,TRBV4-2,ASSRHDRRDSPLH
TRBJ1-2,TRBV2,ASSFSGSSGSYT
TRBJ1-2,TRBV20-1,SAREDYGYT
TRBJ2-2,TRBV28,ASSLRRGTSNTGELF
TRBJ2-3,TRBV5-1,ASNPGLITDTQY
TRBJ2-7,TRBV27,ASTKAPGQIYEQY
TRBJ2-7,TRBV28,ASSLAGTGGSPYEQY
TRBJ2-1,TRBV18,ASSLIGRDNEQF
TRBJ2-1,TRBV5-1,ASSSARGDEQF
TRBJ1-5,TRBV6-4,ASSTGPNQPQH
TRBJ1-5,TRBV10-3,AISRDPLGQPQH
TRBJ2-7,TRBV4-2,ASRSGSGSRYEQY
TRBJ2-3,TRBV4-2,ASSPGTGADTQY
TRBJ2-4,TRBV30,AGGFGNIQY
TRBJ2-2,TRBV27,ASSLIGGIKNTGELF
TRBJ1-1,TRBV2,ASSALTENTEAF
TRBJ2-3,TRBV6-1,ASRKGAADTQY
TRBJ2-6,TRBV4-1,ASSQGLAGHSGANVLT
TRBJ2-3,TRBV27,ASRDRGDKDTQY
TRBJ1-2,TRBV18,ASSPPGTYYGYT
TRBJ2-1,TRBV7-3,ASSLTPGLAPNEQF
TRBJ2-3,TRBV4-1,ASSQDPWGSGLGDTQY
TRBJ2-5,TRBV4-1,ASSQVQLQETQY
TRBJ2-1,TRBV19,ASSMGGTAVGEQF
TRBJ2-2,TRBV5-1,ASSRRTSGGGELF
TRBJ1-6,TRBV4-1,ASSMSRQYNSPLH
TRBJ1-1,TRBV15,ATSRGREAF
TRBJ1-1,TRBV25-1,ASSERTGNTEAF
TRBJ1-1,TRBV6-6,ASSPGQYIMNTEAF
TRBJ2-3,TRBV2,ASSGTSGLDTQY
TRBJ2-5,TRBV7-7,ASSLTGTNEETQY
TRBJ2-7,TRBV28,ASGREGEQY
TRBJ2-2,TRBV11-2,ASSPDRGRVLGVAGELF
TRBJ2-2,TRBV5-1,ASAVTGVTGELF
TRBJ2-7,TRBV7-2,ASSFYTSGTYEQY
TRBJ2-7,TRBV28,ASSPPAGPGEQY
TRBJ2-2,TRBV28,ASRRGGTGELF
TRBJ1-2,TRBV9,ASSVGSLWGYT
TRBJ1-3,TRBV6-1,ASSARDRDGNTIY
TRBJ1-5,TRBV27,ASRDTLLGRYQPQH
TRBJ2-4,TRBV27,ASSFYGGSGKNIQY
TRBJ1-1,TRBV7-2,ASSQDPNTEAF
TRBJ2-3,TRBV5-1,ASSLADSTDTQY
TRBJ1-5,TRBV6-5,ASSPDRVQPQH
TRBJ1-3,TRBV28,ASSLGGGAHSGNTIY
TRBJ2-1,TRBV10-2,ASSGGRYSYNEQF
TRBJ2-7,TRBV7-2,ASRKNRDHEQY